A single sample gave rise to the 28 T cell receptor beta chains below, sequenced in a study of technical replicates of blood from a handful of donors. Method: immunoSEQ multiplex PCR; TCRdb's copy keeps in-frame clones and lacks some. Of approximately 80,000 clones detected, around nine tenths appear once; the ten largest clones hold approximately 0.25%. The sequencing sample was made of T cells isolated from PBMCs. The receptors shown here come from a human donor in good health.

The rearrangement uses TRBV5-4 and TRBJ1-4; tentative D call: TRBD1 (6 bases). The germline V gene encodes CDR1 SGHNT and CDR2 YYREEE (reference sequence). The V end was cut by 4 bases, the J end by 7 bases, with 14 bases between. This CDR3 is 14 amino acids long. CDR3 sequence: CASSPTGSGEKLFF. The CDR3, as DNA: TGTGCCAGCAGCCCCACAGGGTCCGGTGAAAAACTGTTTTTT.

The chain carries TRBV11-2 and TRBJ2-1, with 10 nucleotides matching TRBD2. Germline values: CDR1 SGHAT, CDR2 FQNNGV. This CDR3 has 18 residues. The J segment lost 5 bases and the V segment lost 0 bases, leaving 10 bases of the junction unmatched. The CDR3 region has the DNA TGTGCCAGCAGCTTAGATTCGTGGTCTAGCGGGAGTCACAATGAGCAGTTCTTC. Translation: CASSLDSWSSGSHNEQFF.

The rearrangement uses TRBV7-9 and TRBJ2-7; TRBD1 might be the D (5 bases). This CDR3 region has 13 residues. Germline assignment: CDR1 SEHNR and CDR2 FQNEAQ (reference sequence). V was pared by 1 base and J by 3 bases, with 7 bases between. CDR3 coding DNA: TGTGCCAGCAGCTTAGAGGGGTTCTACGAGCAGTACTTC. Translating gives CASSLEGFYEQYF.

This clone was seen just once. The chain is built from TRBV11-3 and TRBJ2-2, with D maybe TRBD2 (5 bases). In germline, CDR1 is SGHNT, CDR2 YENEEA. This CDR3 has 14 amino acids. V was cut by 2 bases and J by 11 bases, with 15 bases left in between. The CDR3 reads CASSLSLRGGELFF. The CDR3 DNA sequence: TGTGCCAGCAGCTTATCCCTACGGGGTGGCGAGCTGTTTTTT.

The chain combines TRBV30 with TRBJ1-1; D is perhaps TRBD1 (6 bases). Germline V gene sequence: CDR1 GTSNPN, CDR2 SVGIG (reference sequence). CDR3 length: 14 amino acids. The V and J ends lost 0 bases and 11 bases respectively, with 19 bases between them. CDR3 coding DNA: TGTGCCTGGAGTGTACTGTCATGGGGGCGGGCTGCTTTCTTT. Translating it yields CAWSVLSWGRAAFF.

This chain links TRBV5-4 with TRBJ1-2; TRBD1 agrees at 12 bases. J was trimmed by 4 bases and V by 3 bases; bases with no gene match: 7. Germline lookup yields CDR1 SGHNT and CDR2 YYREEE (reference sequence). The CDR3 spans 16 residues. For the CDR3, the DNA is TGTGCCAGCAGCTCAATCCGGGACAGGGGGCTCTATGGCTACACCTTC. Protein product: CASSSIRDRGLYGYTF.

This chain uses TRBV5-4 with TRBJ2-3, with 16 nucleotides matching TRBD2. The CDR3 extends over 18 amino acids. V dropped 4 bases and J dropped 2; count of bases not matched to a gene: 7. Germline V lookup: CDR1 SGHNT, CDR2 YYREEE (reference sequence). CDR3 protein: CASSLGLAGGIYTDTQYF. CDR3 in DNA: TGTGCCAGCAGCCTGGGACTAGCGGGAGGGATATACACAGATACGCAGTATTTT.

The gene calls are TRBV9 and TRBJ1-4, with 11 bases lining up with TRBD1. J lost 12 bases, V lost 5 bases, and 9 bases had no gene match. The CDR3 contains 14 residues. Germline V gene sequence: CDR1 SGDLS, CDR2 YYNGEE. The CDR3 protein is CASSVGTGGVELFF. CDR3 DNA sequence: TGTGCCAGCAGTGTGGGGACAGGGGGAGTCGAACTGTTTTTT.

The rearrangement joins TRBV4-1 to TRBJ1-5; possibly TRBD1 for D (6 bases). The V gene lost 2 bases and the J gene lost 9 bases, with 8 bases spanning the gap. CDR1 is MGHRA and CDR2 is YSYEKL in the germline V gene. There are 12 residues in the CDR3. CDR3: CASSQTGLPQHF. DNA for the CDR3: TGCGCCAGCAGCCAAACAGGGTTGCCCCAGCATTTT.

This clone was observed a few times. The J gene is TRBJ1-1, the V gene TRBV4-1; D is uncertain. This CDR3 has 18 residues. Germline V gene sequence: CDR1 MGHRA, CDR2 YSYEKL. Trimming took 3 bases from V and 0 from J, leaving 20 bases between them. The CDR3 region is CASSQLDLISSLNTEAFF. DNA of the CDR3: TGCGCCAGCAGCCAGCTCGATCTTATTAGCTCCCTGAACACTGAAGCTTTCTTT.

The V gene is TRBV7-9, the J gene TRBJ2-3; perhaps TRBD1 as D (5 bases). This CDR3 comprises 16 residues. Trimming cost V 6 bases and J 4 bases, with 20 bases left between them. Germline loops: CDR1 SEHNR, CDR2 FQNEAQ (reference sequence). CDR3 sequence: CASRPNPQGSADTQYF. The DNA of the CDR3 is TGTGCCAGCAGACCAAACCCGCAGGGTTCGGCAGATACGCAGTATTTT.

The chain recombines TRBV7-6 with TRBJ1-1; D unresolved. This CDR3 is built from 15 residues. Germline V gene lookup returns CDR1 SGHVS and CDR2 FNYEAQ. Trimming left V 5 bases short and J 7 bases short, with 20 bases between. CDR3 region: CASSLARRFGDEAFF. CDR3 sequence (DNA): TGTGCCAGCAGCCTGGCGAGAAGGTTCGGGGATGAAGCTTTCTTT.

The V call is TRBV7-9, the J call TRBJ2-5; perhaps TRBD1 as D (6 bases). V was trimmed by 1 base and J by 5 bases, leaving 8 bases between them. Germline V gene sequence: CDR1 SEHNR, CDR2 FQNEAQ (reference sequence). The CDR3 sequence is 13 residues long. CDR3: CASSLVRGETQYF. The CDR3 coding sequence is TGTGCCAGCAGCTTAGTAAGGGGGGAGACCCAGTACTTC.

This sequence joins TRBV27 and TRBJ1-5; 8 bases line up with TRBD1. The V segment lost 5 bases and the J segment 7 bases; nucleotides outside the gene matches: 7. The germline gives CDR1 MNHEY, CDR2 SMNVEV (reference sequence). This CDR3 has 14 residues. In DNA, the CDR3 is TGTGCCAGCAGTACCACGACAGGGGCGCAGCCCCAGCATTTT. Amino acid sequence: CASSTTTGAQPQHF.

A few counts support this clone. V and J are TRBV19 and TRBJ1-2; 10 bases match TRBD1. Trimming cost V 6 bases and J 3 bases; bases outside gene matches: 4. This CDR3 is 14 amino acids long. In germline, CDR1 is LNHDA, CDR2 SQIVND (reference sequence). CDR3 nucleotide sequence: TGTGCCAGTAGCCCAGGACAGGGGGACTATGGCTACACCTTC. This translates into CASSPGQGDYGYTF.

In its sample, this clone was seen a few times. The V call is TRBV19, the J call TRBJ1-1, with D hard to call. The V and J ends lost 0 bases and 8 bases respectively, with 10 bases between them. There are 13 residues in the CDR3. Looked up from germline, CDR1 is LNHDA and CDR2 is SQIVND (reference sequence). The CDR3 DNA reads TGTGCCAGTAGTATAGACCCGGGGAAGGAAGCTTTCTTT. Translating gives CASSIDPGKEAFF.

V is TRBV19 and J is TRBJ2-7; TRBD1 agrees at 9 bases. Germline V gene sequence: CDR1 LNHDA, CDR2 SQIVND (reference sequence). The CDR3 is 14 amino acids. V was clipped by 4 bases and J by 4 bases; unmatched bases: 5. CDR3 protein: CASSTGTGPYEQYF. The CDR3 nucleotides are TGTGCCAGTAGTACCGGGACAGGGCCTTACGAGCAGTACTTC.

This chain connects TRBV18 to TRBJ2-7; D gene unclear. Germline CDR1 and CDR2: KGHSH and LQKENI. CDR3 length: 14 residues. V gave up 6 bases and J gave up 7 bases, with 19 bases separating them. CDR3 protein: CASSPDISPLEQYF. In DNA, the CDR3 is TGTGCCAGCTCCCCCGACATTTCTCCCTTGGAGCAGTACTTC.

The chain uses TRBV7-2 and TRBJ2-7; perhaps TRBD1 as D (5 bases). This CDR3 comprises 15 residues. Per germline, CDR1 SGHTA and CDR2 FQGNSA. V was cut by 0 bases and J by 2 bases, with 11 bases left in between. Here the CDR3 reads CASSLAPGPAYEQYF. Written as DNA, the CDR3 is TGTGCCAGCAGCTTAGCCCCAGGGCCCGCCTACGAGCAGTACTTC. The full variable domain, in which reference TRBV7-2 and TRBJ2-7 provide the parts outside the CDR3, is GAGVSQSPSNKVTEKGKDVELRCDPISGHTALYWYRQSLGQGLEFLIYFQGNSAPDKSGLPSDRFSAERTGGSVSTLTIQRTQQEDSAVYLCASSLAPGPAYEQYFGPGTRLTVT.

The CDR3 DNA follows: TGTGCCAGCAGCTCGACCAGGGACACTGAAGCTTTCTTT. It yields the protein CASSSTRDTEAFF. This chain joins TRBV7-3 and TRBJ1-1; D is possibly TRBD1 (5 bases). Germline values: CDR1 SGHTA, CDR2 FQGTGA. Trimming left V 4 bases short and J 3 bases short, with 9 bases between. The CDR3 contains 13 residues.

This clone has only a few counts. The V call is TRBV5-1, the J call TRBJ1-1, with 7 bases lining up with TRBD1. The CDR3 runs to 14 residues. The V gene end was trimmed by 5 bases and the J gene end by 10 bases; junction bases not matched to a gene: 14. Looked up from germline, CDR1 is SGHRS and CDR2 is YFSETQ. Written as DNA, the CDR3 is TGCGCCAGCAGTGCGACAGGGCCTACCGAGGGAGCTTTCTTT. As protein: CASSATGPTEGAFF.

The chain combines TRBV9 with TRBJ2-3; a weak D match, TRBD2 (5 bases). Trimming cost V 0 bases and J 5 bases, with 10 bases left between them. CDR3 length: 14 amino acids. CDR1 is SGDLS and CDR2 is YYNGEE in the germline V gene. CDR3 sequence: CASSVGFGVDTQYF. The CDR3 nucleotides read TGTGCCAGCAGCGTAGGCTTCGGGGTAGATACGCAGTATTTT.

The chain combines TRBV6-1 with TRBJ2-7; D might be TRBD1 (6 bases). Germline CDR1 and CDR2: MNHNS and SASEGT. The CDR3 has 11 residues. V dropped 8 bases and J dropped 12 bases, with 17 bases sitting between them. CDR3 sequence (DNA): TGTGCCAGCCGAATAGACAGGTCTTGGTACTTC. Amino acid sequence: CASRIDRSWYF.

The chain employs TRBV6-4 and TRBJ2-5; weak D call: TRBD1 (5 bases). V was pared by 0 bases and J by 7 bases, with 9 bases between. CDR1 is MRHNA, CDR2 SNTAGT, per germline. CDR3 size: 13 residues. DNA of the CDR3: TGTGCCAGCAGTGACTCGGACACAGGGACCCAGTACTTC. Protein sequence: CASSDSDTGTQYF.

The chain joins TRBV7-8 to TRBJ1-5; 10 bases map to TRBD1. The V and J ends lost 1 base and 0 bases, in that order; junction bases with no gene match: 12. CDR3 length equals 20 residues. Germline V CDR1 and CDR2: SGHVS, FQNEAQ. The CDR3 nucleotides are TGTGCCAGCAGCTTAGAATTCTCCGGGACAGGGGCCTATAGCAATCAGCCCCAGCATTTT. Translating gives CASSLEFSGTGAYSNQPQHF.

The chain is built from TRBV5-4 and TRBJ1-2; D unclear. V shed 4 bases and J shed 4 bases, with 17 bases lying between them. The CDR3 runs to 15 residues. The germline V gene has CDR1 SGHNT and CDR2 YYREEE (reference sequence). CDR3 in amino acids: CASSLGLPGVYGYTF. In DNA, the CDR3 is TGTGCCAGCAGCCTCGGCCTGCCAGGTGTCTATGGCTACACCTTC.

The J gene is TRBJ1-2, the V gene TRBV19, with TRBD1 identical over 9 bases. The germline V gene encodes CDR1 LNHDA and CDR2 SQIVND (reference sequence). The CDR3 is 14 residues long. The V gene end was trimmed by 6 bases and the J gene end by 6 bases; junction bases not matched to a gene: 8. CDR3 sequence reads: CASSPGQGGHGYTF. CDR3 sequence (DNA): TGTGCCAGTAGCCCGGGACAGGGTGGCCATGGCTACACCTTC.

The V gene is TRBV4-1, the J gene TRBJ2-5; 8 nucleotides line up with TRBD1. The CDR3 has 15 amino acids. Germline V gene lookup returns CDR1 MGHRA and CDR2 YSYEKL. After removal of 3 bases from V and 2 bases from J, the junction contained 5 bases not matched to a gene. The CDR3 DNA reads TGCGCCAGCAGCCATGCGGACAGGGCGCAAGAGACCCAGTACTTC. Translating gives CASSHADRAQETQYF.